These 25 T cell receptor beta chains were sequenced from one sample in a study of blood T cell repertoires in COVID-19. The table came from immunoSEQ multiplex PCR; TCRdb's copy has only in-frame clones and leaves some out. Seen here are 350,000 to 450,000 clones, 90% to 95% observed once, and the top ten hold roughly 0.9%. The specimen was PBMCs or T cells enriched from blood (not recorded which). The receptors were sampled from a woman between 40 and 55 years old who had been exposed to COVID-19.

The chain combines TRBV5-8 with TRBJ2-5, with 8 bases lining up with TRBD2. Germline V gene sequence: CDR1 SGHTS, CDR2 YDEGEE. The CDR3 spans 16 residues. The V gene end was trimmed by 1 base and the J gene end by 2 bases; junction bases not matched to a gene: 7. CDR3 bases: TGTGCCAGCAGCTTGACGAGACTAGCGCGACAAGAGACCCAGTACTTC. Protein: CASSLTRLARQETQYF.

This rearrangement joins TRBV19 to TRBJ1-4; 10 nucleotides match TRBD1. J gave up 0 bases and V 4 bases, and 8 bases lay outside the gene matches. Germline-derived CDR1 and CDR2 are LNHDA and SQIVND (reference sequence). The CDR3 is 18 residues long. CDR3 sequence reads: CASSTRTGGDATNEKLFF. CDR3 nucleotides: TGTGCCAGTAGTACCCGGACAGGGGGGGATGCAACTAATGAAAAACTGTTTTTT.

The chain joins TRBV19 to TRBJ2-1; 10 bases match TRBD2. Looked up from germline, CDR1 is LNHDA and CDR2 is SQIVND (reference sequence). After removal of 8 bases from V and 0 bases from J, the junction contained 7 bases not matched to a gene. The CDR3 contains 16 residues. In DNA form, the CDR3 reads TGTGCCAGTCCGAGACTAGCGGGTATCTCCTACAATGAGCAGTTCTTC. The encoded protein is CASPRLAGISYNEQFF.

The rearrangement uses TRBV5-1 and TRBJ2-3; 10 bases agree with TRBD2. Germline values: CDR1 SGHRS, CDR2 YFSETQ. CDR3 length equals 18 residues. After removal of 0 bases from V and 7 bases from J, the junction contained 14 bases not matched to a gene. CDR3 sequence reads: CASSLVGSGGDPRNTQYF. As DNA, the CDR3 is TGCGCCAGCAGCTTGGTAGGCAGCGGGGGGGACCCCAGGAATACGCAGTATTTT.

The CDR3 spells CASSPGWGTIEAFF. CDR3 in DNA: TGTGCCAGCAGCCCGGGATGGGGTACAATTGAAGCTTTCTTT. This chain joins TRBV5-6 and TRBJ1-1, with D uncertain. The CDR3 covers 14 residues. Deletions cut 4 bases from V and 7 bases from J, with 17 bases between. The V gene's germline CDR1 is SGHDT and CDR2 YYEEEE.

This chain's CDR3 is CASFQGNSLYNEQFF. The CDR3 DNA is TGTGCCAGCTTCCAGGGTAACTCATTGTACAATGAGCAGTTCTTC. J is TRBJ2-1 and V is TRBV2, with D maybe TRBD1 (5 bases). CDR1 and CDR2 from the germline V gene are SNHLY and FYNNEI. Trimming removed 8 bases at V and 4 bases at J, with 18 bases between. CDR3 length equals 15 residues. Combining the CDR3 with reference TRBV2 and TRBJ2-1 gives the whole variable domain EPEVTQTPSHQVTQMGQEVILRCVPISNHLYFYWYRQILGQKVEFLVSFYNNEISEKSEIFDDQFSVERPDGSNFTLKIRSTKLEDSAMYFCASFQGNSLYNEQFFGPGTRLTVL.

This clone was seen once. The V gene is TRBV12-5, the J gene TRBJ1-5; 7 nucleotides agree with TRBD1. The V and J ends lost 1 base and 6 bases, in that order; junction bases with no gene match: 3. Germline V gives CDR1 LGHNT, CDR2 FRNRAP. The CDR3 length is 14 residues. DNA of the CDR3: TGTGCTAGTGGTTTGGGGACAGGCGGTCAGCCCCAGCATTTT. Translating it yields CASGLGTGGQPQHF.

This rearrangement joins TRBV7-2 to TRBJ2-5; TRBD1 matches 9 bases. The CDR3 loop spans 15 amino acids. V shed 4 bases and J 7 bases; nucleotides not matched to a gene: 10. Germline V lookup: CDR1 SGHTA, CDR2 FQGNSA. CDR3 nucleotides: TGTGCCAGCAGCTCAACCGGGACAGGGAAGGGGACCCAGTACTTC. Translated: CASSSTGTGKGTQYF.

The CDR3 here is CARRSQGQGGLNEKLFF. The DNA of the CDR3 is TGTGCCAGGAGGAGTCAAGGACAGGGGGGATTGAATGAAAAACTGTTTTTT. J is TRBJ1-4 and V is TRBV2, with 10 positions matching TRBD1. Germline assignment: CDR1 SNHLY and CDR2 FYNNEI. The V and J ends lost 9 bases and 5 bases, in that order; junction bases with no gene match: 15. The CDR3 spans 17 residues.

This clone was recorded once. The rearrangement joins TRBV7-9 to TRBJ2-2; 7 bases align to TRBD2. The CDR3 length is 15 residues. The germline gives CDR1 SEHNR, CDR2 FQNEAQ (reference sequence). Unmatched junction bases numbered 6, after V lost 8 bases and J lost 0 bases. The CDR3 region has the DNA TGTGCCAGCGGTGAGCGGGACCCGAACACCGGGGAGCTGTTTTTT. This sequence encodes CASGERDPNTGELFF.

This clone was seen a few times. The chain has TRBV3-1 (or the pseudogene TRBV3-2) and TRBJ2-1, with D hard to call. Per the germline V gene, CDR1 is LGHDT and CDR2 is YNNKEL (reference sequence). This CDR3 comprises 11 residues. V lost 2 bases to trimming and J lost 8 bases, with 4 bases between them. The CDR3, as DNA: TGTGCCAGCAGCCAAAGCCATGAGCAGTTCTTC. Its protein product is CASSQSHEQFF.

The chain is built from TRBV13 and TRBJ2-1, with 8 nucleotides matching TRBD2. This CDR3 contains 18 residues. From germline, CDR1 is PRHDT and CDR2 FYEKMQ (reference sequence). Trimming took 3 bases from V and 4 from J; bases not matched to a gene: 14. Written as DNA, the CDR3 is TGTGCCAGCAGCTTCCCAAGCGGGAGTAGATCAAGGTACAATGAGCAGTTCTTC. Translation: CASSFPSGSRSRYNEQFF.

The CDR3 DNA reads TGTGCCAGCAGTAACCTGGACAGGGGTAATGAAAAACTGTTTTTT. Protein sequence: CASSNLDRGNEKLFF. The V and J genes are TRBV27 and TRBJ1-4, with 9 bases fitting TRBD1. The CDR3 is 15 residues long. Per germline, CDR1 MNHEY and CDR2 SMNVEV (reference sequence). V lost 5 bases to trimming and J lost 4 bases; unmatched junction nucleotides: 5.

The rearrangement links TRBV15 to TRBJ1-3; TRBD1 matches at 7 bases. The CDR3 is 16 residues long. CDR1 and CDR2 from the germline V gene are LNHNV and YYDKDF (reference sequence). The V gene end was trimmed by 2 bases and the J gene end by 5 bases; junction bases not matched to a gene: 9. CDR3: CATSRIPGQMRNTIYF. DNA for the CDR3: TGTGCCACCAGCAGAATTCCGGGACAGATGAGAAACACCATATATTTT.

The chain recombines TRBV18 with TRBJ2-1; TRBD1 matches 9 bases. Trimming removed 2 bases from V and 8 bases from J; junction bases left unmatched: 7. Germline CDR1 KGHSH, CDR2 LQKENI. The CDR3 contains 15 residues. This CDR3 is CASSPSTGGFDEQFF. The CDR3 DNA reads as TGTGCCAGCTCACCATCGACAGGGGGTTTCGATGAGCAGTTCTTC.

The chain recombines TRBV6-4 with TRBJ1-5, with a tentative D call TRBD1 (6 bases). V lost 3 bases, J lost 2 bases, and 14 bases lay in between. CDR1 and CDR2 from the germline V gene are MRHNA and SNTAGT. The CDR3 sequence is 16 residues long. CDR3 DNA sequence: TGTGCCAGCAGTGAACATCGGGGGGGCGGCAATCAGCCCCAGCATTTT. It yields the protein CASSEHRGGGNQPQHF.

The chain couples TRBV19 to TRBJ2-1, with 8 bases matching TRBD2. CDR1 and CDR2 from the germline V gene are LNHDA and SQIVND (reference sequence). V was pared by 5 bases and J by 7 bases, with 7 bases of the junction left unmatched. The CDR3 runs 14 residues. The CDR3 DNA is TGTGCCAGTAGTCTTATCGGGGGGGCAAATGAGCAGTTCTTC. Protein: CASSLIGGANEQFF. Combining the CDR3 with reference TRBV19 and TRBJ2-1 gives the whole variable domain DGGITQSPKYLFRKEGQNVTLSCEQNLNHDAMYWYRQDPGQGLRLIYYSQIVNDFQKGDIAEGYSVSREKKESFPLTVTSAQKNPTAFYLCASSLIGGANEQFFGPGTRLTVL.

This chain joins TRBV19 and TRBJ1-2; D is possibly TRBD1 (5 bases). V lost 10 bases, J lost 7 bases, and 19 bases lay in between. The germline CDR1 and CDR2 sequences are LNHDA and SQIVND (reference sequence). The CDR3 consists of 13 residues. The CDR3 DNA sequence: TGTGCCACCAGGCTCGGGGGTCCGGGTGGCTACACCTTC. Amino acids: CATRLGGPGGYTF.

V gene TRBV12-3 or TRBV12-4 combines with J gene TRBJ2-5; tentatively, D is TRBD2 (5 bases). V was clipped by 6 bases and J by 3 bases, with 8 bases between them. The CDR3 is 12 amino acids. Here the CDR3 DNA reads TGTGCCAGCAGGAGAGGGAAAGAGACCCAGTACTTC. This sequence encodes CASRRGKETQYF.

V usage is TRBV7-9 and J usage is TRBJ1-2; possible D gene TRBD1, 5 bases. Trimming took off 1 base at V and 4 bases at J, with 16 bases between the two ends. This CDR3 is built from 16 residues. Germline V gives CDR1 SEHNR, CDR2 FQNEAQ (reference sequence). The CDR3 protein is CASSLEDTAYPYGYTF. The CDR3 bases are TGTGCCAGCAGCTTAGAGGACACGGCCTATCCCTATGGCTACACCTTC.

The chain carries TRBV7-3 and TRBJ2-1; possible D gene TRBD2, 6 bases. Germline-derived CDR1 and CDR2 are SGHTA and FQGTGA. CDR3 size: 13 residues. V was cut by 0 bases and J by 12 bases, with 12 bases left in between. The CDR3 sequence: CASSLTGGGRQFF. CDR3 nucleotide sequence: TGTGCCAGCAGCTTAACGGGAGGAGGACGGCAGTTCTTC.

The chain is built from TRBV30 and TRBJ1-1; tentative D call: TRBD1 (6 bases). CDR3 length: 13 residues. Germline V gene lookup returns CDR1 GTSNPN and CDR2 SVGIG (reference sequence). V lost 5 bases and J 8 bases, leaving 18 bases between the germline ends. The CDR3 sequence: CAWDNTGNPEAFF. CDR3 nucleotide sequence: TGTGCCTGGGACAACACAGGGAACCCCGAAGCTTTCTTT.

This chain joins TRBV3-1 (or the pseudogene TRBV3-2) and TRBJ1-2, with D perhaps TRBD1 (5 bases). The CDR3 covers 16 residues. The germline V gene has CDR1 LGHDT and CDR2 YNNKEL (reference sequence). V was pared by 3 bases and J by 2 bases, with 16 bases between. The CDR3 region has the DNA TGTGCCAGCAGCCAGAGTCACGGGGGTGGGAACTATGGCTACACCTTC. This gives the protein CASSQSHGGGNYGYTF.

The chain employs TRBV7-2 and TRBJ2-7; D unresolved. Germline-derived CDR1 and CDR2 are SGHTA and FQGNSA. V gave up 6 bases and J gave up 1 base, with 13 bases separating them. The CDR3 totals 14 residues. In DNA, the CDR3 is TGTGCCAGCAGAGATGATCTGAGGTCCTACGAGCAGTACTTC. Its translation is CASRDDLRSYEQYF.

V and J are TRBV19 and TRBJ1-2; a weak D match, TRBD1 (5 bases). Germline loops: CDR1 LNHDA, CDR2 SQIVND (reference sequence). The CDR3 extends over 12 amino acids. The germline V and J ends were trimmed by 5 bases and 5 bases, with 9 bases remaining between them. CDR3 bases: TGTGCCAGTAGTTCATCAGGGTATGGCTACACCTTC. Amino acids: CASSSSGYGYTF.